These 13 T cell receptor beta chains were all obtained from the same sample, sequenced in a study of cytomegalovirus exposure and HLA in healthy donors. PCR involved 60 Vbeta and 13 Jbeta primers. The method was immunoSEQ multiplex PCR; TCRdb's version includes in-frame clones alone and lacks a portion of them. The sample has fewer than 200,000 clones; over 70% are singletons. Source material: PBMCs. These receptors originate from a woman between 50 and 59 years old in good health and CMV-seronegative.

The rearrangement links TRBV7-2 to TRBJ2-7; a possible D gene is TRBD2 (7 bases). The CDR3 runs to 15 residues. The germline V gene has CDR1 SGHTA and CDR2 FQGNSA. Trimming stripped 0 bases from V and 4 bases from J, with 13 bases between. CDR3 sequence: CASSLAGGPGYEQYF. In DNA form, the CDR3 reads TGTGCCAGCAGCTTAGCGGGGGGGCCCGGATACGAGCAGTACTTC.

This clone was counted a few times. The V and J genes are TRBV2 and TRBJ1-1, with D uncertain. This CDR3 spans 11 amino acids. Trimming took 3 bases from V and 7 from J, leaving 6 bases between them. Germline V CDR1 and CDR2: SNHLY, FYNNEI. CDR3 coding DNA: TGTGCCAGCAGTGATACAGTTGAAGCTTTCTTT. Translating it yields CASSDTVEAFF.

The chain couples TRBV7-8 to TRBJ2-5; 8 bases match TRBD1. Germline V CDR1 and CDR2: SGHVS, FQNEAQ. V lost 4 bases to trimming and J lost 1 base; unmatched junction nucleotides: 2. The CDR3 sequence is 14 residues long. CDR3 DNA: TGTGCCAGCAGCTCCGGACAGGGCCAAGAGACCCAGTACTTC. Translation: CASSSGQGQETQYF.

V and J are TRBV9 and TRBJ2-5, with TRBD1 identical over 9 bases. After removal of 0 bases from V and 2 bases from J, the junction contained 2 bases not matched to a gene. Germline loops: CDR1 SGDLS, CDR2 YYNGEE. CDR3 length: 15 amino acids. CDR3 DNA: TGTGCCAGCAGCGTAGTAGGACAGGGGCAAGAGACCCAGTACTTC. This gives the protein CASSVVGQGQETQYF.

This chain uses TRBV6-1 with TRBJ2-2; TRBD2 agrees at 9 bases. In germline, CDR1 is MNHNS, CDR2 SASEGT. The CDR3 consists of 14 residues. J gave up 7 bases and V 5 bases, and 5 bases lay outside the gene matches. This chain's CDR3 is CASSLIAGVGELFF. CDR3 nucleotide sequence: TGTGCCAGCAGTCTCATAGCGGGAGTCGGGGAGCTGTTTTTT.

The chain uses TRBV7-8 and TRBJ2-3, with D maybe TRBD2 (5 bases). In germline, CDR1 is SGHVS, CDR2 FQNEAQ. The CDR3 contains 12 residues. The V end lost 5 bases, the J end lost 4 bases, and 7 bases lay between the germline ends. CDR3 sequence reads: CASSTRADTQYF. CDR3 bases: TGTGCCAGCAGCACTAGGGCAGATACGCAGTATTTT.

The chain recombines TRBV18 with TRBJ2-2; a weak D match, TRBD1 (5 bases). Germline V lookup: CDR1 KGHSH, CDR2 LQKENI. The CDR3 consists of 16 residues. Trimming removed 0 bases from V and 0 bases from J, with 8 bases in between. CDR3 loop: CASSPPGRTNTGELFF. The CDR3 coding sequence is TGTGCCAGCTCACCACCGGGGCGGACGAACACCGGGGAGCTGTTTTTT.

The CDR3 loop is CASHLGGDEQYF. In nucleotides, the CDR3 is TGTGCAAGTCACCTCGGGGGGGACGAGCAGTACTTC. This chain connects TRBV12-2 to TRBJ2-7; the table's D call of TRBD2 was not tested on the DNA. TRBV12-2 is a listed pseudogene. The CDR3 runs 12 residues.

This CDR3 reads CASRGDRLSGYTF. The DNA of the CDR3 is TGTGCCAGCAGAGGGGACAGGTTATCTGGCTACACCTTC. This chain links TRBV2 with TRBJ1-2; the match to TRBD1 covers 8 bases. Germline CDR1 SNHLY, CDR2 FYNNEI. V was pared by 6 bases and J by 7 bases, with 7 bases of the junction left unmatched. This CDR3 comprises 13 residues.

The chain uses TRBV5-1 and TRBJ2-5; D possibly corresponds to TRBD2 (5 bases). The CDR3 length is 12 residues. The ends were cut back, 7 bases at V and 5 bases at J, with 12 bases in the middle. Germline loops: CDR1 SGHRS, CDR2 YFSETQ. CDR3 residues: CASYRGRETQYF. CDR3 sequence (DNA): TGCGCCAGCTATCGGGGAAGGGAGACCCAGTACTTC.

CDR3 nucleotide sequence: TGTGCCAGCAGCCTAGCGGGGGGGATCTCCTACGAGCAGTACTTC. This codes for CASSLAGGISYEQYF. This chain uses TRBV28 with TRBJ2-7, with 12 positions matching TRBD2. With 6 bases clipped from V and 0 bases from J, the junction kept 3 bases outside the gene matches. Germline-derived CDR1 and CDR2 are MDHEN and SYDVKM. The CDR3 consists of 15 residues.

J is TRBJ1-4 and V is TRBV29-1; 9 nucleotides agree with TRBD1. V was clipped by 7 bases and J by 5 bases; unmatched bases: 5. Germline V gene sequence: CDR1 SQVTM, CDR2 ANQGSEA. CDR3 size: 13 residues. In DNA, the CDR3 is TGCAGCGCGGGGACAGGGACAAATGAAAAACTGTTTTTT. Protein sequence: CSAGTGTNEKLFF.

This chain connects TRBV19 to TRBJ1-1, with 10 bases identical to TRBD1. The CDR3 runs 16 residues. CDR1 and CDR2 from the germline V gene are LNHDA and SQIVND (reference sequence). The V gene end was trimmed by 6 bases and the J gene end by 5 bases; junction bases not matched to a gene: 12. Written as DNA, the CDR3 is TGTGCCAGTAGCCGTACCCCCGGGACAGGGGTAACTGAAGCTTTCTTT. Residues: CASSRTPGTGVTEAFF.